These 27 T cell receptor beta chains originate from one sample sequenced in a study of healthy donors' naive CD4 and CD8 T cells (dated by TCRdb to the mid-2010s). Instrument used: 454 GS FLX Titanium. TCR libraries were built from around 450 ng of total RNA with a previously published linear amplification protocol. TCRdb redid the processing of the public reads, applying fastp at Q25 and MiXCR, and retained in-frame beta chains. When rows share a CDR3 protein, they turn into one entry using the most common DNA and genes. The sample has about 180,000 distinct CDR3 sequences on record, about 74% of them singletons. Jointly, the top ten make up about 2.3% of the sample. The sequenced material came from naive CD4+ and CD8+ T cells sorted from blood, pooled from several donors. The sample's cell subset or site, from its label and the paper: FACS-sorted naive CD4+ (CD45RO-CD45RA+) and naive CD8+ (CD45RA+CD27bright) T cells. The receptor source for this set is a pool of human donors in good health; the sample pools cells from several healthy donors.

The chain is built from TRBV20-1 and TRBJ1-5; tentatively, D is TRBD1 (6 bases). Deletions cut 0 bases from V and 6 bases from J, with 15 bases between. This CDR3 has 15 amino acids. Germline V gives CDR1 DFQATT, CDR2 SNEGSKA (reference sequence). DNA for the CDR3: TGCAGTGCTAGAGAAACAGGGACCAACAGTCAGCCCCAGCATTTT. It codes for CSARETGTNSQPQHF.

V is TRBV27 and J is TRBJ2-6; TRBD1 might be the D (6 bases). There are 17 residues in the CDR3. Trimming removed 4 bases from V and 0 bases from J, with 13 bases in between. The germline V gene has CDR1 MNHEY and CDR2 SMNVEV (reference sequence). The CDR3 DNA reads TGTGCCAGCAGTTCGACAGGTCTCTCCTCTGGGGCCAACGTCCTGACTTTC. Translated, it gives CASSSTGLSSGANVLTF.

The chain recombines TRBV29-1 with TRBJ1-1, with D unclear. Germline CDR1 is SQVTM and CDR2 is ANQGSEA. CDR3 length equals 10 residues. Trimming took 4 bases from V and 8 from J, leaving 8 bases between them. CDR3: CSVVGVEAFF. DNA for the CDR3: TGCAGCGTTGTTGGTGTGGAAGCTTTCTTT.

CDR3 loop: CASRDVGVGQPQHF. In DNA, the CDR3 is TGTGCCAGCAGAGATGTGGGGGTCGGTCAGCCCCAGCATTTT. V and J are TRBV6-5 and TRBJ1-5; a weak D match, TRBD1 (5 bases). The CDR3 extends over 14 amino acids. Trimming took 6 bases from V and 6 from J, leaving 15 bases between them. Per germline, CDR1 MNHEY and CDR2 SVGAGI.

Only one count was recorded for this clonotype. This chain links TRBV5-4 with TRBJ2-1; D gene uncertain. The CDR3 covers 12 residues. Germline V gene data show CDR1 as SGHNT and CDR2 as YYREEE (reference sequence). V shed 3 bases and J shed 8 bases, with 9 bases lying between them. The CDR3 DNA follows: TGTGCCAGCAGCTCCATCGTTGATGAGCAGTTCTTC. It encodes CASSSIVDEQFF. Looking up the rest from reference TRBV5-4 and TRBJ2-1 gives the full variable domain: ETGVTQSPTHLIKTRGQQVTLRCSSQSGHNTVSWYQQALGQGPQFIFQYYREEENGRGNFPPRFSGLQFPNYSSELNVNALELDDSALYLCASSSIVDEQFFGPGTRLTVL.

The chain employs TRBV19 and TRBJ1-5; 9 bases agree with TRBD1. V dropped 6 bases and J dropped 0; count of bases not matched to a gene: 3. Per the germline V gene, CDR1 is LNHDA and CDR2 is SQIVND (reference sequence). The CDR3 spans 15 residues. CDR3: CASRWTGDSNQPQHF. For the CDR3, the DNA is TGTGCCAGTAGATGGACAGGGGATAGCAATCAGCCCCAGCATTTT.

The J gene is TRBJ2-7, the V gene TRBV18, with D uncertain. The length of the CDR3 is 14 residues. Germline CDR1 reads KGHSH; CDR2 reads LQKENI. V lost 2 bases to trimming and J lost 1 base, with 9 bases between them. The CDR3 is CASSPSVASYEQYF. As DNA, the CDR3 is TGTGCCAGCTCACCAAGTGTGGCATCCTACGAGCAGTACTTC.

V and J are TRBV20-1 and TRBJ2-1; D gene ambiguous. V lost 0 bases to trimming and J lost 4 bases, with 10 bases between them. CDR1 and CDR2 from the germline V gene are DFQATT and SNEGSKA (reference sequence). The CDR3 runs 14 residues. CDR3 DNA sequence: TGCAGTGCTAGAGATAAGACTTGGTACAATGAGCAGTTCTTC. Amino acid sequence: CSARDKTWYNEQFF.

The chain recombines TRBV29-1 with TRBJ2-5, with 7 bases lining up with TRBD2. The CDR3 is made up of 15 amino acids. V shed 1 base, J shed 2 bases, and the junction held 7 bases outside the gene matches. CDR1 and CDR2 from the germline V gene are SQVTM and ANQGSEA. This chain's CDR3 is CSVEVHGRNQETQYF. The CDR3 nucleotides read TGCAGCGTTGAAGTACACGGGAGGAATCAAGAGACCCAGTACTTC. The full variable domain, its missing parts supplied by reference TRBV29-1 and TRBJ2-5, is SAVISQKPSRDICQRGTSLTIQCQVDSQVTMMFWYRQQPGQSLTLIATANQGSEATYESGFVIDKFPISRPNLTFSTLTVSNMSPEDSSIYLCSVEVHGRNQETQYFGPGTRLLVL.

V and J are TRBV20-1 and TRBJ1-1; the D is unclear. Germline CDR1 and CDR2: DFQATT and SNEGSKA (reference sequence). V was pared by 2 bases and J by 3 bases, with 10 bases between. CDR3 length: 13 amino acids. The chain's CDR3 is CSARSLRDTEAFF. The CDR3, as DNA: TGCAGTGCTAGATCCCTCCGGGACACTGAAGCTTTCTTT.

The gene calls are TRBV27 and TRBJ2-7; D call uncertain. This CDR3 spans 13 amino acids. Looked up from germline, CDR1 is MNHEY and CDR2 is SMNVEV (reference sequence). V lost 2 bases and J 6 bases, leaving 11 bases between the germline ends. CDR3 sequence: CASSLGMGSEQYF. As DNA, the CDR3 is TGTGCCAGCAGTTTAGGGATGGGAAGCGAGCAGTACTTC.

This clonotype has more than one count but fewer than ten. This chain uses TRBV19 with TRBJ2-1; possibly TRBD1 for D (6 bases). The V end lost 3 bases, the J end lost 4 bases, and 7 bases lay between the germline ends. The CDR3 has 13 amino acids. Germline loops: CDR1 LNHDA, CDR2 SQIVND (reference sequence). CDR3 in amino acids: CASSITGYNEQFF. DNA of the CDR3: TGTGCCAGTAGTATCACAGGGTACAATGAGCAGTTCTTC.

The chain couples TRBV6-2 or TRBV6-3 to TRBJ2-5, with D hard to call. CDR3 size: 14 residues. Germline V CDR1 and CDR2: MNHEY, SVGEGT. V lost 4 bases and J 0 bases, leaving 9 bases between the germline ends. CDR3 in DNA: TGTGCCAGCAGTTGGACCGAGTACCAAGAGACCCAGTACTTC. It encodes CASSWTEYQETQYF.

This chain joins TRBV6-5 and TRBJ1-1; possibly TRBD1 for D (5 bases). The CDR3 sequence is 14 residues long. The germline V gene encodes CDR1 MNHEY and CDR2 SVGAGI. Between the trimmed V and J ends, which lost 6 bases and 0 bases, there was a span of 11 bases. The CDR3: CASRTREMNTEAFF. The CDR3 nucleotides read TGTGCCAGCAGAACCAGGGAGATGAACACTGAAGCTTTCTTT.

V usage is TRBV10-3 and J usage is TRBJ2-7; the D gene is possibly TRBD1 (6 bases). The CDR3 sequence is 13 residues long. The V and J ends lost 11 bases and 0 bases respectively, with 14 bases between them. Germline values: CDR1 ENHRY, CDR2 SYGVKD. The CDR3 sequence is CAARGQSSYEQYF. The DNA of the CDR3 is TGTGCCGCCAGGGGACAAAGCTCCTACGAGCAGTACTTC.

V usage is TRBV24-1 and J usage is TRBJ2-1; TRBD2 agrees at 10 bases. Germline V lookup: CDR1 KGHDR, CDR2 SFDVKD. This CDR3 has 15 amino acids. The V and J ends lost 6 bases and 10 bases, in that order; junction bases with no gene match: 11. As DNA, the CDR3 is TGTGCCACCAGTCAGGTACTAGCGGGAAAGAGAGAGCAGTTCTTC. Translation: CATSQVLAGKREQFF.

A single count supports this clonotype. A read error may account for a junction end that differs from germline. J is TRBJ2-2 and V is TRBV7-7, with D uncertain. Per germline, CDR1 SSHAT and CDR2 FNYEAQ (reference sequence). The CDR3 spans 14 residues. CDR3 in DNA: TGTGCTAGCAGCTTAAGCCCTAACACCGGAGAGCTGTTTTTT. This sequence encodes CASSLSPNTGELFF.

This clonotype was detected many times. The J gene is TRBJ2-5, the V gene TRBV29-1, with a tentative D call TRBD1 (6 bases). The CDR3 is made up of 13 amino acids. The germline gives CDR1 SQVTM, CDR2 ANQGSEA. With 4 bases removed from V and 2 bases from J, the gap between germline ends came to 11 bases. The CDR3 spells CSVGDIGQETQYF. CDR3 coding DNA: TGCAGCGTTGGGGACATCGGACAAGAGACCCAGTACTTC.

J is TRBJ1-6 and V is TRBV6-5; D perhaps matches TRBD1 (5 bases). V dropped 6 bases and J dropped 10 bases, with 19 bases sitting between them. Germline CDR1 reads MNHEY; CDR2 reads SVGAGI. The CDR3 contains 15 residues. As DNA, the CDR3 is TGTGCCAGCAGCACCGGGACGGGGAGAATATCACCCCTCCACTTT. This gives the protein CASSTGTGRISPLHF.

The gene calls are TRBV29-1 and TRBJ2-3; 7 nucleotides line up with TRBD2. This CDR3 contains 14 residues. Per the germline V gene, CDR1 is SQVTM and CDR2 is ANQGSEA. V shed 4 bases, J shed 0 bases, and the junction held 4 bases outside the gene matches. The CDR3 nucleotides are TGCAGCGTTGTTCGCGGGAGAAGCACAGATACGCAGTATTTT. Residues: CSVVRGRSTDTQYF.

The chain recombines TRBV29-1 with TRBJ2-1; tentative D call: TRBD1 (6 bases). The CDR3 is 13 residues long. V lost 7 bases, J lost 1 base, and 11 bases lay in between. CDR1 SQVTM and CDR2 ANQGSEA come from the germline V gene. The CDR3 sequence: CSGQEFSYNEQFF. CDR3 bases: TGCAGCGGACAGGAATTTTCCTACAATGAGCAGTTCTTC.

The V call is TRBV7-8, the J call TRBJ1-1, with D possibly being TRBD1 (5 bases). The CDR3 is 13 amino acids. V was trimmed by 3 bases and J by 10 bases, leaving 15 bases between them. The germline gives CDR1 SGHVS, CDR2 FQNEAQ. Written as DNA, the CDR3 is TGTGCCAGCAGCTTTCAGCTCGGGGCGGGAGCTTTCTTT. This encodes CASSFQLGAGAFF.

The chain uses TRBV29-1 and TRBJ1-3; no clear D gene. Germline lookup yields CDR1 SQVTM and CDR2 ANQGSEA. The V end lost 6 bases, the J end lost 4 bases, and 7 bases lay between the germline ends. This CDR3 has 11 amino acids. The CDR3 nucleotides are TGCAGCGTAAATGCGGGAAACACCATATATTTT. This gives the protein CSVNAGNTIYF.

The chain has TRBV29-1 and TRBJ1-1; weak D call: TRBD1 (5 bases). The CDR3 runs 14 residues. The germline gives CDR1 SQVTM, CDR2 ANQGSEA. Trimming stripped 5 bases from V and 0 bases from J, with 13 bases between. CDR3 nucleotides: TGCAGCGTTTCCAACCCGGGACTGAACACTGAAGCTTTCTTT. Amino acids: CSVSNPGLNTEAFF.

The chain couples TRBV6-2 or TRBV6-3 to TRBJ1-1; D may be TRBD1 (6 bases). Germline V gene sequence: CDR1 MNHEY, CDR2 SVGEGT. Trimming stripped 11 bases from V and 1 base from J, with 14 bases between. This CDR3 is built from 13 residues. CDR3 sequence: CALALGANTEAFF. The CDR3 nucleotides read TGTGCCCTTGCCCTGGGGGCGAACACTGAAGCTTTCTTT.

In DNA, the CDR3 is TGCAGCGTTGACTTCGTCTATGGCTACACCTTC. Translation gives CSVDFVYGYTF. The genes are TRBV29-1 and TRBJ1-2; D not resolved. Per germline, CDR1 SQVTM and CDR2 ANQGSEA. The CDR3 loop spans 11 amino acids. V lost 3 bases to trimming and J lost 4 bases, with 6 bases between them. The variable domain in full, with the rest retrieved from reference TRBV29-1 and TRBJ1-2, is SAVISQKPSRDICQRGTSLTIQCQVDSQVTMMFWYRQQPGQSLTLIATANQGSEATYESGFVIDKFPISRPNLTFSTLTVSNMSPEDSSIYLCSVDFVYGYTFGSGTRLTVV.

The chain joins TRBV19 to TRBJ2-1, with D unresolved. The V gene's germline CDR1 is LNHDA and CDR2 SQIVND (reference sequence). CDR3 length: 12 amino acids. Trimming left V 10 bases short and J 2 bases short, with 9 bases between. Written as DNA, the CDR3 is TGTGCCACCCAAACCCCCTACAATGAGCAGTTCTTC. This gives the protein CATQTPYNEQFF.